This entry lists 20 T cell receptor beta chains sequenced from one sample in a study of cytomegalovirus exposure and HLA in healthy donors. PCR used 60 Vbeta primers and 13 Jbeta primers. The table came from immunoSEQ multiplex PCR; TCRdb's copy has only in-frame clones and leaves some out. The sample holds nearly 200,000 clones, about nine tenths seen once. The specimen was PBMCs. These TCRs come from a man aged 25-45 years in good health and CMV-seronegative.

This clone was recorded only once. The chain carries TRBV6-1 and TRBJ1-6; D ambiguous. Trimming removed 8 bases from V and 7 bases from J, with 12 bases in between. CDR1 and CDR2 from the germline V gene are MNHNS and SASEGT. The CDR3 runs 13 residues. The CDR3 protein is CASLGLLNSPLHF. As DNA, the CDR3 is TGTGCCAGCCTCGGACTGCTGAATTCACCCCTCCACTTT.

The V gene is TRBV7-9, the J gene TRBJ1-1, with D maybe TRBD1 (5 bases). Germline V lookup: CDR1 SEHNR, CDR2 FQNEAQ (reference sequence). Trimming cost V 2 bases and J 5 bases, with 9 bases left between them. This CDR3 is built from 13 residues. The CDR3 protein is CASSLRQTTEAFF. In nucleotides, the CDR3 is TGTGCCAGCAGCTTAAGACAGACAACTGAAGCTTTCTTT.

This clone was found a few times. The V and J genes are TRBV27 and TRBJ1-4; weak D call: TRBD1 (5 bases). Germline lookup yields CDR1 MNHEY and CDR2 SMNVEV (reference sequence). The CDR3 is 14 residues long. The germline V and J ends were trimmed by 2 bases and 8 bases, with 12 bases remaining between them. The DNA of the CDR3 is TGTGCCAGCAGTTTAAGGGGAATCGGAGAAAAACTGTTTTTT. This translates into CASSLRGIGEKLFF.

The rearrangement links TRBV9 to TRBJ2-3; 9 nucleotides agree with TRBD2. Germline loops: CDR1 SGDLS, CDR2 YYNGEE. This CDR3 comprises 18 residues. With 3 bases clipped from V and 7 bases from J, the junction kept 18 bases outside the gene matches. The chain's CDR3 is CASSALGLAPNAVYTQYF. The CDR3 DNA is TGTGCCAGCAGCGCGTTGGGACTAGCACCCAATGCGGTCTATACGCAGTATTTT. Looking up the rest from reference TRBV9 and TRBJ2-3 gives the full variable domain: DSGVTQTPKHLITATGQRVTLRCSPRSGDLSVYWYQQSLDQGLQFLIQYYNGEERAKGNILERFSAQQFPDLHSELNLSSLELGDSALYFCASSALGLAPNAVYTQYFGPGTRLTVL.

The rearrangement joins TRBV28 to TRBJ2-7, with D tentatively TRBD1 (5 bases). The CDR3 has 11 residues. The V gene lost 6 bases and the J gene lost 5 bases, with 8 bases spanning the gap. The germline V gene has CDR1 MDHEN and CDR2 SYDVKM. Here the CDR3 reads CASSWGDEQYF. The CDR3, as DNA: TGTGCCAGCAGCTGGGGCGACGAGCAGTACTTC.

The genes are TRBV5-1 and TRBJ1-2, with unresolved D. The CDR3 is made up of 15 amino acids. Germline-derived CDR1 and CDR2 are SGHRS and YFSETQ. The V end was cut by 5 bases, the J end by 4 bases, with 18 bases between. This CDR3 is CASRDLGYSGYGYTF. DNA of the CDR3: TGCGCCAGCAGGGACCTAGGCTATAGCGGCTATGGCTACACCTTC.

The CDR3 loop reads CASSQLKLAGGPIEFF. The CDR3 DNA is TGTGCCAGCAGCCAATTAAAACTAGCGGGAGGGCCTATTGAGTTCTTC. The chain has TRBV4-2 and TRBJ2-1; 13 positions agree with TRBD2. Germline CDR1 is LGHNA and CDR2 is YNFKEQ. With V trimmed by 2 bases and J by 14 bases, 12 bases remained unmatched. This CDR3 region has 16 residues.

This chain uses TRBV5-5 with TRBJ2-7, with 8 bases that match TRBD1. This CDR3 is built from 14 residues. CDR1 and CDR2 (germline): SGHKS, YYEKEE (reference sequence). Trimming at V came to 5 bases and at J to 2 bases, leaving 6 bases not matched to a gene. Here the CDR3 DNA reads TGTGCCAGCAGACGCGGACAGGGAACCTACGAGCAGTACTTC. Its protein product is CASRRGQGTYEQYF. Together with reference TRBV5-5 and TRBJ2-7, the CDR3 gives the full variable domain: DAGVTQSPTHLIKTRGQQVTLRCSPISGHKSVSWYQQVLGQGPQFIFQYYEKEERGRGNFPDRFSARQFPNYSSELNVNALLLGDSALYLCASRRGQGTYEQYFGPGTRLTVT.

The count of this clone is one. V usage is TRBV30 and J usage is TRBJ1-3; D remains unclear. The CDR3 has 15 residues. Trimming left V 4 bases short and J 0 bases short, with 13 bases between. Per the germline V gene, CDR1 is GTSNPN and CDR2 is SVGIG (reference sequence). CDR3 sequence: CAWTPTTRSGNTIYF. The CDR3 DNA sequence: TGTGCCTGGACCCCCACCACACGCTCTGGAAACACCATATATTTT.

The chain couples TRBV19 to TRBJ2-5, with TRBD1 matching 8 bases. The CDR3 length is 14 residues. Looked up from germline, CDR1 is LNHDA and CDR2 is SQIVND (reference sequence). V trimming: 7 bases; J trimming: 1 base; junction bases outside the gene matches: 5. This chain's CDR3 is CASTPRGPQETQYF. The CDR3 bases are TGTGCCAGTACACCCAGGGGGCCCCAAGAGACCCAGTACTTC.

This clone was observed a few times. The rearrangement uses TRBV27 and TRBJ1-2, with 7 bases fitting TRBD1. The CDR3 has 16 amino acids. The V gene end was trimmed by 0 bases and the J gene end by 0 bases; junction bases not matched to a gene: 4. Germline assignment: CDR1 MNHEY and CDR2 SMNVEV (reference sequence). CDR3: CASSLSPQGANYGYTF. In DNA form, the CDR3 reads TGTGCCAGCAGTTTATCTCCTCAGGGGGCTAACTATGGCTACACCTTC.

The chain couples TRBV29-1 to TRBJ2-3; perhaps TRBD2 as D (6 bases). V was clipped by 7 bases and J by 2 bases, with 10 bases between them. The CDR3 extends over 12 amino acids. Per germline, CDR1 SQVTM and CDR2 ANQGSEA. The chain's CDR3 is CSEAGPTDTQYF. The CDR3 DNA reads as TGCAGCGAGGCGGGGCCCACAGATACGCAGTATTTT.

A single count supports this clone. The rearrangement uses TRBV30 and TRBJ2-5; D remains unclear. The ends were cut back, 2 bases at V and 4 bases at J, with 8 bases in the middle. CDR3 size: 12 residues. The germline gives CDR1 GTSNPN, CDR2 SVGIG (reference sequence). The CDR3: CAWSTRRETQYF. CDR3 bases: TGTGCCTGGAGTACGCGGAGAGAGACCCAGTACTTC. Full variable domain (outside the CDR3, taken from reference TRBV30 and TRBJ2-5): SQTIHQWPATLVQPVGSPLSLECTVEGTSNPNLYWYRQAAGRGLQLLFYSVGIGQISSEVPQNLSASRPQDRQFILSSKKLLLSDSGFYLCAWSTRRETQYFGPGTRLLVL.

The chain employs TRBV30 and TRBJ2-7, with TRBD2 identical over 13 bases. Germline assignment: CDR1 GTSNPN and CDR2 SVGIG (reference sequence). With 4 bases clipped from V and 7 bases from J, the junction kept 10 bases outside the gene matches. This CDR3 spans 15 amino acids. CDR3 in amino acids: CAWIPGLAGAGEQYF. The CDR3 DNA reads as TGTGCCTGGATTCCAGGACTAGCGGGAGCTGGTGAGCAGTACTTC.

The rearrangement uses TRBV27 and TRBJ2-3; D perhaps matches TRBD1 (6 bases). Germline CDR1 and CDR2: MNHEY and SMNVEV (reference sequence). The CDR3 consists of 15 residues. V was pared by 3 bases and J by 1 base, with 11 bases between. CDR3 amino acids: CASSLYRAGTDTQYF. DNA for the CDR3: TGTGCCAGCAGTTTGTACAGGGCCGGCACAGATACGCAGTATTTT.

The chain combines TRBV27 with TRBJ1-1; D is undetermined. Deletions cut 3 bases from V and 0 bases from J, with 11 bases between. The CDR3 runs 15 residues. Germline V lookup: CDR1 MNHEY, CDR2 SMNVEV (reference sequence). CDR3 nucleotide sequence: TGTGCCAGCAGTTTTGGGCAGAACCTGAACACTGAAGCTTTCTTT. This encodes CASSFGQNLNTEAFF.

The chain joins TRBV7-9 to TRBJ1-4; no clear D gene. The germline CDR1 and CDR2 sequences are SEHNR and FQNEAQ (reference sequence). The length of the CDR3 is 15 residues. Trimming stripped 5 bases from V and 0 bases from J, with 10 bases between. Here the CDR3 DNA reads TGTGCCAGCAGCGCTAACCATGCAACTAATGAAAAACTGTTTTTT. Translation: CASSANHATNEKLFF.

This clone was picked up one time. V gene TRBV7-9 combines with J gene TRBJ1-6; D perhaps matches TRBD1 (6 bases). V was clipped by 5 bases and J by 4 bases, with 9 bases between them. Germline-derived CDR1 and CDR2 are SEHNR and FQNEAQ (reference sequence). The CDR3 runs 14 residues. The CDR3: CASSATGYNSPLHF. CDR3 DNA sequence: TGTGCCAGCAGCGCCACAGGGTATAATTCACCCCTCCACTTT.

The rearrangement uses TRBV7-9 and TRBJ2-2, with D possibly matching TRBD1 (6 bases). The CDR3 is 16 residues long. V was shortened by 3 bases and J by 6 bases, with 17 bases between the two germline ends. Germline assignment: CDR1 SEHNR and CDR2 FQNEAQ (reference sequence). CDR3 loop: CASSLYSTGGPGELFF. CDR3 bases: TGTGCCAGCAGCTTGTACTCGACAGGCGGTCCCGGGGAGCTGTTTTTT.

This chain uses TRBV5-8 with TRBJ2-5; TRBD1 agrees at 8 bases. V lost 6 bases, J lost 5 bases, and 15 bases stayed unmatched. Germline lookup yields CDR1 SGHTS and CDR2 YDEGEE. The CDR3 covers 16 residues. The CDR3 DNA reads TGTGCCAGCAACCTGGCATTGGGCACAGGGGGTGAGACCCAGTACTTC. Protein product: CASNLALGTGGETQYF.